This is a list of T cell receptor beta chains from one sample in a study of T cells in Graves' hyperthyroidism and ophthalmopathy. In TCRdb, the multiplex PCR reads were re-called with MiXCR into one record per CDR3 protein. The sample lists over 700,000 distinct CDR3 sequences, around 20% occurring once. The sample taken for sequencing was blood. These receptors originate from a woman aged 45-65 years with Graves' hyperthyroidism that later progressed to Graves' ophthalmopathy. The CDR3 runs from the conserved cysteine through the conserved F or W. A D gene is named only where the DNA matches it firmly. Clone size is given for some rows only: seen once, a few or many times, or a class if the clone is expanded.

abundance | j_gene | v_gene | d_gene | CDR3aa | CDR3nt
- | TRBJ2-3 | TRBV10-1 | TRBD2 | CASSPIAGGGADTQYF | TGCGCCAGCAGTCCGATAGCGGGGGGCGGTGCAGATACGCAGTATTTT
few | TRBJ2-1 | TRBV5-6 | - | CASRFIGMNEQFF | TGTGCCAGCAGGTTCATCGGTATGAATGAGCAGTTCTTC
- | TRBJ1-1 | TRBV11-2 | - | CASRARGANTEAFF | TGTGCCAGCAGGGCCCGAGGGGCGAACACTGAAGCTTTCTTT
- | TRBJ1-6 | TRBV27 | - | CASSPQDRNSPLHF | TGTGCCAGCAGTCCGCAGGACAGAAATTCACCCCTCCACTTT
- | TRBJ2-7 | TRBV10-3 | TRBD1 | CAISLGQGDEQYF | TGTGCCATCAGCTTGGGACAGGGCGACGAGCAGTACTTC
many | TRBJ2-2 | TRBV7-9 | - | CASSLVPNTGELFF | TGTGCCAGCAGCTTAGTCCCGAACACCGGGGAGCTGTTTTTT
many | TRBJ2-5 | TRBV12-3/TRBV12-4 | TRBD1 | CASSLVRGPQETQYF | TGTGCCAGCAGTTTAGTCAGGGGGCCCCAAGAGACCCAGTACTTC
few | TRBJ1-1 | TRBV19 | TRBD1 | CASSIERTGSGAFF | TGTGCCAGTAGTATAGAGAGGACAGGGAGTGGAGCTTTCTTT
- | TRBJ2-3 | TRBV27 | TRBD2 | CASSSGLAGALDTQYF | TGTGCCAGCAGTTCCGGACTAGCGGGGGCGTTGGATACGCAGTATTTT
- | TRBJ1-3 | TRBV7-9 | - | CASSFDRYSGNTIYF | TGTGCCAGCAGCTTTGACCGGTACTCTGGAAACACCATATATTTT
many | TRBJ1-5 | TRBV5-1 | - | CASRMDMGNQPQHF | TGCGCCAGCAGGATGGACATGGGCAATCAGCCCCAGCATTTT
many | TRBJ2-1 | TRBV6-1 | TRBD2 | CASNSGGYNEQFF | TGTGCCAGCAATAGCGGGGGGTACAATGAGCAGTTCTTC
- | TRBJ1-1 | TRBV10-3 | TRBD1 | CAIMRDRGNTEAFF | TGTGCCATCATGAGGGACAGGGGGAACACTGAAGCTTTCTTT
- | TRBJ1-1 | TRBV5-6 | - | CASSLEQYTEAFF | TGTGCCAGCAGCTTGGAGCAGTACACTGAAGCTTTCTTT
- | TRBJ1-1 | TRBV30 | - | CAWNKGGNTEAFF | TGTGCCTGGAACAAGGGCGGCAACACTGAAGCTTTCTTT
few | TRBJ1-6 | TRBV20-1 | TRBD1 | CSARDRTGGGSPLHF | TGCAGTGCTAGAGACCGTACAGGGGGCGGTTCACCCCTCCACTTT
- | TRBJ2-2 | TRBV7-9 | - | CASSLAPWAEAGELFF | TGTGCCAGCAGCTTAGCGCCGTGGGCAGAAGCCGGGGAGCTGTTTTTT
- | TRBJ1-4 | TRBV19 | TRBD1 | CASSNWDSSSEKLFF | TGTGCCAGTAGTAATTGGGACAGCTCTTCTGAAAAACTGTTTTTT
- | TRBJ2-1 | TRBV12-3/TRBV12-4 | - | CASRGPVLPEQFF | TGTGCCAGCAGGGGGCCCGTCCTCCCTGAGCAGTTCTTC
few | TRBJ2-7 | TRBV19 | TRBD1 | CASSMRGPGQAYYEQYF | TGTGCCAGTAGTATGCGGGGCCCGGGACAGGCCTACTACGAGCAGTACTTC
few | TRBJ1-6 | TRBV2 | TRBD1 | CASTGQGRYNSPLHF | TGTGCCAGCACGGGACAGGGGCGATATAATTCACCCCTCCACTTT
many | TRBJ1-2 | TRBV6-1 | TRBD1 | CASSERTGDRYGYTF | TGTGCCAGCAGTGAACGGACAGGGGACCGCTATGGCTACACCTTC
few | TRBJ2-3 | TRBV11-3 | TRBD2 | CASSPRGGSADTQYF | TGTGCCAGCAGCCCCCGGGGAGGGAGCGCAGATACGCAGTATTTT
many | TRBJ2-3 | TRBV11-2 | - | CASSPTGGSTDTQYF | TGTGCCAGCAGCCCAACCGGCGGTAGCACAGATACGCAGTATTTT
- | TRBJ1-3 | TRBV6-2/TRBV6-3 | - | CATTLGNTIYF | TGTGCCACCACCCTCGGAAACACCATATATTTT
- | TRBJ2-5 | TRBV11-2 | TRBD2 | CASSFGTNYQETQYF | TGTGCCAGCAGCTTCGGGACTAACTACCAAGAGACCCAGTACTTC
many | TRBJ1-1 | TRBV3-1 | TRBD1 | CASSGDRGRSMNTEAFF | TGTGCCAGCAGCGGGGACAGGGGGCGAAGTATGAACACTGAAGCTTTCTTT
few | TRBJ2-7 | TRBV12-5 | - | CASGKSTPYEQYF | TGTGCTAGTGGGAAATCCACTCCCTACGAGCAGTACTTC
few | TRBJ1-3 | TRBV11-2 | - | CASSPEAGRISGNTIYF | TGTGCCAGCAGCCCAGAGGCGGGCCGCATCTCTGGAAACACCATATATTTT
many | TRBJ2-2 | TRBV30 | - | CAWSSANTGELFF | TGTGCCTGGAGTAGTGCGAACACCGGGGAGCTGTTTTTT
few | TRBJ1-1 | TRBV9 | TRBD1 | CASSTAGQANTEAFF | TGTGCCAGCAGCACAGCTGGACAGGCGAACACTGAAGCTTTCTTT
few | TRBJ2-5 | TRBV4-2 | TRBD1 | CASSQDKLGDRYYF | TGTGCCAGCAGCCAAGATAAATTGGGGGACAGGTACTACTTC
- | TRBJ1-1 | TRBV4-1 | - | CASSQPEEGDTEAFF | TGCGCCAGCAGCCAACCCGAGGAGGGTGACACTGAAGCTTTCTTT
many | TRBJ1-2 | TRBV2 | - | CANHQKPYGYTF | TGTGCCAACCATCAAAAACCCTATGGCTACACCTTC
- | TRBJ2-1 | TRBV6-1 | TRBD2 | CASREGTSGAPYNEQFF | TGTGCCAGCAGAGAAGGGACTAGCGGGGCACCCTACAATGAGCAGTTCTTC
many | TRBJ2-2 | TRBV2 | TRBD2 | CATAALAGSFAGELFF | TGTGCCACAGCCGCCCTAGCGGGCTCATTCGCGGGGGAGCTGTTTTTT
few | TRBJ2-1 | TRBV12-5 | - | CASGFNEQFF | TGTGCTAGTGGTTTTAATGAGCAGTTCTTC
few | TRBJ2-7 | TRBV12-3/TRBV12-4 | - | CASSFGFAGVKYEQYF | TGTGCCAGCAGTTTCGGCTTCGCAGGGGTAAAATACGAGCAGTACTTC
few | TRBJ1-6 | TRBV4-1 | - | CASSQDRLSPLHF | TGCGCCAGCAGCCAAGATCGATTGTCACCCCTCCACTTT
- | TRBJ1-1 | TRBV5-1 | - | CASSLADLGGEAFF | TGCGCCAGCAGCTTGGCGGACCTAGGGGGTGAAGCTTTCTTT
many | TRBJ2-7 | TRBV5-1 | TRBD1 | CASRQGDGYEQYF | TGCGCCAGCAGACAGGGGGACGGATACGAGCAGTACTTC
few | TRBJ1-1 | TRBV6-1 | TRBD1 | CASKTGGATEAFF | TGTGCCAGCAAGACAGGGGGAGCGACTGAAGCTTTCTTT
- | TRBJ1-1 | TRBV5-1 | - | CASSLGGVSSTEAFF | TGCGCCAGCAGCTTGGGGGGTGTTAGTAGCACTGAAGCTTTCTTT
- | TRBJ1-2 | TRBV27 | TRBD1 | CASSQRTGSNYGYTF | TGTGCCAGCAGTCAGAGGACAGGATCTAACTATGGCTACACCTTC
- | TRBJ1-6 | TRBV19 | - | CASSTGVGNSPLHF | TGTGCCAGTAGTACGGGGGTTGGTAATTCACCCCTCCACTTT
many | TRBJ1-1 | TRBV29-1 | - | CSVEDRGNTEAFF | TGCAGCGTTGAAGACAGGGGGAACACTGAAGCTTTCTTT
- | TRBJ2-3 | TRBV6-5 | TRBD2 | CASSYHSGESTDTQYF | TGTGCCAGCAGTTACCATAGCGGGGAGAGCACAGATACGCAGTATTTT
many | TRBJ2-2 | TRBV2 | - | CASNPPGVRELFF | TGTGCCAGCAACCCACCGGGGGTTCGGGAGCTGTTTTTT
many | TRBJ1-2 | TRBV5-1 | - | CASSLVAGIAYGYTF | TGCGCCAGCAGCTTGGTGGCAGGGATCGCCTATGGCTACACCTTC
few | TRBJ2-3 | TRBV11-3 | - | CASSHRGPLGDTQYF | TGTGCCAGCAGTCACCGGGGCCCGTTGGGAGATACGCAGTATTTT
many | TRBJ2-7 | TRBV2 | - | CASREQTYEQYF | TGTGCCAGCAGGGAACAGACCTACGAGCAGTACTTC
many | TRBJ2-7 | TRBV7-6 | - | CASSLGSGLEQYF | TGTGCCAGCAGCTTAGGGTCCGGCCTCGAGCAGTACTTC